The clone carrying this T cell receptor beta chain was seen ten or more times. What it binds is unknown. These data are taken from a study of T cell repertoires in cytomegalovirus infection. TCRdb re-called the reads with MiXCR, one entry per CDR3 protein. The data show about 330,000 distinct CDR3 sequences, with 9.5% seen just once and 3.5% to 4.5% held by the top ten. Study-level points and caveats: Pooled public TCR beta family frequency picked out CMV carriers with the relevant HLA. HLA-C-restricted CMV-specific TCR beta clonotypes were dominant in the ex vivo response.

Trimming removed 10 bases from V and 1 base from J, with 19 bases in between. There are 15 residues in the CDR3. The V gene is TRBV12-3 or TRBV12-4, the J gene TRBJ1-1; D uncertain. This TCR came from a human donor in good health (CMV status not recorded). Some clones in this sample may be carry-over from other donors' samples. Sequenced: PBMCs. CDR3 protein: CATRFGGRTNTEAFF. DNA of the CDR3: TGTGCCACCCGTTTCGGAGGGCGCACGAACACTGAAGCTTTCTTT.